The next 29 T cell receptor beta chains were all read from a single sample in a study of cytomegalovirus exposure and HLA in healthy donors. The PCR had 60 Vbeta and 13 Jbeta primers. Assay used: immunoSEQ multiplex PCR; TCRdb lists only in-frame clones, some missing. The table records 150,000 to 200,000 clones, approximately 81% of them present only once. Sequencing used PBMCs. The receptors stem from a male donor in good health and CMV-seronegative.

This clone came up once. V usage is TRBV28 and J usage is TRBJ2-7; TRBD1 matches 8 bases. This CDR3 is 15 amino acids long. The germline V gene encodes CDR1 MDHEN and CDR2 SYDVKM. With V trimmed by 5 bases and J by 2 bases, 8 bases remained unmatched. CDR3 DNA sequence: TGTGCCAGCAGTAACGGACAGGGAGAGCCCTACGAGCAGTACTTC. Its translation: CASSNGQGEPYEQYF.

The chain carries TRBV7-9 and TRBJ1-2; unclear D gene. With 2 bases removed from V and 8 bases from J, the gap between germline ends came to 12 bases. The CDR3 runs to 13 residues. The V gene's germline CDR1 is SEHNR and CDR2 FQNEAQ (reference sequence). The CDR3 nucleotides are TGTGCCAGCAGCTTACCAGGTCTATTCGGCTACACCTTC. Its protein is CASSLPGLFGYTF.

This clone was counted once. The V call is TRBV29-1, the J call TRBJ2-3; maybe TRBD2 (6 bases). Trimming took 1 base from V and 4 from J, leaving 15 bases between them. This CDR3 spans 15 amino acids. Germline V gene sequence: CDR1 SQVTM, CDR2 ANQGSEA. CDR3 bases: TGCAGCGTTGAAGTTAGGGGAGGTCAGGCAGATACGCAGTATTTT. Encoded protein: CSVEVRGGQADTQYF.

This chain connects TRBV19 to TRBJ2-7; perhaps TRBD1 as D (5 bases). The V gene lost 7 bases and the J gene lost 7 bases, with 14 bases spanning the gap. Germline V gene data show CDR1 as LNHDA and CDR2 as SQIVND (reference sequence). The CDR3 spans 12 residues. CDR3 sequence: CASNGEPGEQYF. CDR3 nucleotides: TGTGCCAGTAACGGTGAGCCAGGGGAGCAGTACTTC.

This chain connects TRBV18 to TRBJ2-7; 9 positions match TRBD1. Germline trimming cut 2 bases from V and 4 bases from J; bases unmatched to any gene: 9. CDR3 length: 16 amino acids. CDR1 is KGHSH, CDR2 LQKENI, per germline. CDR3 region: CASSPYTGGMTYEQYF. CDR3 DNA: TGTGCCAGCTCACCATACACAGGGGGCATGACATACGAGCAGTACTTC.

The chain employs TRBV6-5 and TRBJ2-7; no reliable D call. V dropped 0 bases and J dropped 4 bases, with 10 bases sitting between them. The CDR3 is 14 residues long. Germline assignment: CDR1 MNHEY and CDR2 SVGAGI. DNA of the CDR3: TGTGCCAGCAGTTACTCGGCAGTCAGGTACGAGCAGTACTTC. It yields the protein CASSYSAVRYEQYF.

V usage is TRBV2 and J usage is TRBJ1-2; maybe TRBD1 (5 bases). V lost 8 bases and J 4 bases, leaving 14 bases between the germline ends. This CDR3 region has 13 residues. Germline V gene sequence: CDR1 SNHLY, CDR2 FYNNEI. Written as DNA, the CDR3 is TGTGCCAGCGGCACGGTAAGGGGCTATGGCTACACCTTC. Residues: CASGTVRGYGYTF.

This sequence joins TRBV6-1 and TRBJ1-6; D is uncertain. Trimming left V 5 bases short and J 0 bases short, with 8 bases between. This CDR3 has 15 residues. Germline V lookup: CDR1 MNHNS, CDR2 SASEGT. CDR3 amino acids: CASSLPSSYNSPLHF. Written as DNA, the CDR3 is TGTGCCAGCAGTCTCCCGAGCTCCTATAATTCACCCCTCCACTTT.

In nucleotides, the CDR3 is TGTGCCTGGAGTGTTAGGTTCCTAACACGACTGAATGGAGAAAAACTGTTTTTT. Residues: CAWSVRFLTRLNGEKLFF. The rearrangement links TRBV30 to TRBJ1-4; no definite D call. Trimming stripped 0 bases from V and 8 bases from J, with 25 bases between. The V gene's germline CDR1 is GTSNPN and CDR2 SVGIG (reference sequence). The CDR3 length is 18 residues. Together with reference TRBV30 and TRBJ1-4, the CDR3 gives the full variable domain: SQTIHQWPATLVQPVGSPLSLECTVEGTSNPNLYWYRQAAGRGLQLLFYSVGIGQISSEVPQNLSASRPQDRQFILSSKKLLLSDSGFYLCAWSVRFLTRLNGEKLFFGSGTQLSVL.

The V and J genes are TRBV7-9 and TRBJ2-7; D possibly corresponds to TRBD2 (5 bases). Germline values: CDR1 SEHNR, CDR2 FQNEAQ (reference sequence). Trimming pared 6 bases from V and 3 bases from J, leaving 12 bases between. This CDR3 has 13 residues. CDR3 protein: CASRRTGDYEQYF. The CDR3 DNA reads as TGTGCCAGCAGACGTACCGGGGACTACGAGCAGTACTTC.

The genes are TRBV27 and TRBJ1-1, with TRBD1 matching over 7 bases. CDR1 is MNHEY and CDR2 is SMNVEV in the germline V gene (reference sequence). This CDR3 is built from 15 residues. Trimming cost V 5 bases and J 3 bases; bases outside gene matches: 9. DNA of the CDR3: TGTGCCAGCAGTCTTCAGGGACAGACAGACACTGAAGCTTTCTTT. Amino acid sequence: CASSLQGQTDTEAFF.

The gene calls are TRBV4-2 and TRBJ2-2, with a tentative D call TRBD2 (5 bases). The germline V gene has CDR1 LGHNA and CDR2 YNFKEQ. Between the trimmed V and J ends, which lost 0 bases and 3 bases, there was a span of 8 bases. CDR3 length: 15 amino acids. CDR3: CASSQEFGDTGELFF. In DNA, the CDR3 is TGTGCCAGCAGCCAAGAGTTCGGGGACACCGGGGAGCTGTTTTTT.

The rearrangement joins TRBV25-1 to TRBJ1-6; D ambiguous. The V gene lost 6 bases and the J gene lost 7 bases, with 19 bases spanning the gap. The CDR3 contains 16 residues. The germline V gene encodes CDR1 MGHDK and CDR2 SYGVNS. CDR3 in DNA: TGTGCCAGCAGGGACCGCCGGGAGTTAGAAAATTCACCCCTCCACTTT. Its protein product is CASRDRRELENSPLHF.

The J gene is TRBJ2-3, the V gene TRBV11-2, with D maybe TRBD2 (7 bases). This CDR3 has 18 residues. The germline V and J ends were trimmed by 5 bases and 0 bases, with 21 bases remaining between them. From germline, CDR1 is SGHAT and CDR2 FQNNGV. Written as DNA, the CDR3 is TGTGCCAGCAGCCGGGGGGCGCCGGGGGACCTTAGCACAGATACGCAGTATTTT. Translating it yields CASSRGAPGDLSTDTQYF.

The CDR3 nucleotides are TGTGCCAGCAGTTGCCCAACTTCCGGGACAGGGGAAAAAAATCAGCCCCAGCATTTT. Amino acids: CASSCPTSGTGEKNQPQHF. The chain links TRBV27 to TRBJ1-5; 10 nucleotides line up with TRBD1. The CDR3 is 19 residues long. CDR1 is MNHEY and CDR2 is SMNVEV in the germline V gene (reference sequence). The junction had 16 bases not matched to a gene; V was cut back by 4 bases and J by 4 bases.

The chain recombines TRBV10-3 with TRBJ2-3, with 13 bases lining up with TRBD2. The germline CDR1 and CDR2 sequences are ENHRY and SYGVKD. Trimming took 8 bases from V and 0 from J; bases not matched to a gene: 5. This CDR3 region has 16 residues. CDR3 nucleotide sequence: TGTGCCATCGGGACTAGCGGGGACTCTAGCACAGATACGCAGTATTTT. This translates into CAIGTSGDSSTDTQYF.

The chain is built from TRBV2 and TRBJ2-1, with D possibly TRBD1 on 5 matching bases. The CDR3 runs to 15 residues. CDR1 SNHLY and CDR2 FYNNEI come from the germline V gene. The V end lost 4 bases, the J end lost 4 bases, and 14 bases lay between the germline ends. CDR3 sequence: CASSAERGLYNEQFF. CDR3 in DNA: TGTGCCAGCAGTGCGGAAAGGGGCCTTTACAATGAGCAGTTCTTC.

The rearrangement uses TRBV27 and TRBJ2-1; D is possibly TRBD2 (6 bases). Germline V CDR1 and CDR2: MNHEY, SMNVEV (reference sequence). The CDR3 runs to 16 residues. The ends were cut back, 3 bases at V and 2 bases at J, with 14 bases in the middle. The CDR3 bases are TGTGCCAGCAGTTTTTTTCGGGGGACCCCCTACAATGAGCAGTTCTTC. Translation gives CASSFFRGTPYNEQFF.

This clone was counted a few times. CDR3 in DNA: TGTGCCAGTAGTATCCGGGATTGGGACAATCAGCCCCAGCATTTT. Protein sequence: CASSIRDWDNQPQHF. The V call is TRBV19, the J call TRBJ1-5; D is undetermined. V dropped 3 bases and J dropped 3 bases, with 12 bases sitting between them. Germline V gene sequence: CDR1 LNHDA, CDR2 SQIVND (reference sequence). The CDR3 spans 15 residues. The full variable domain, rest sourced from reference TRBV19 and TRBJ1-5, is DGGITQSPKYLFRKEGQNVTLSCEQNLNHDAMYWYRQDPGQGLRLIYYSQIVNDFQKGDIAEGYSVSREKKESFPLTVTSAQKNPTAFYLCASSIRDWDNQPQHFGDGTRLSIL.

The chain links TRBV10-1 to TRBJ2-3; TRBD1 matches at 7 bases. This CDR3 region has 16 residues. V lost 5 bases and J lost 1; bases outside the gene matches: 9. Germline V gene lookup returns CDR1 WNHNN and CDR2 SYGVQD (reference sequence). The CDR3 bases are TGCGCCAGCAGTAACTCCTTAGGACAGGGCACAGATACGCAGTATTTT. It yields the protein CASSNSLGQGTDTQYF.

The genes are TRBV6-1 and TRBJ1-2, with 8 bases lining up with TRBD1. The CDR3 runs 14 residues. The germline CDR1 and CDR2 sequences are MNHNS and SASEGT. V lost 5 bases, J lost 5 bases, and 7 bases stayed unmatched. The CDR3 loop is CASSTDRGRYGYTF. CDR3 coding DNA: TGTGCCAGCAGTACCGACAGGGGCCGTTATGGCTACACCTTC.

Points on this clone: A junction boundary mismatches the germline segment, possibly from a read error. The rearrangement links TRBV7-9 to TRBJ2-7; possibly TRBD1 for D (6 bases). The CDR3 covers 18 residues. CDR1 and CDR2 (germline): SEHNR, FQNEAQ (reference sequence). CDR3 loop: CSSSLSPRPQGSSYEQYF. The CDR3 region has the DNA TGTTCCAGCAGCTTATCACCCCGCCCACAGGGTAGCTCCTACGAGCAGTACTTC. The variable domain in full, completed from reference TRBV7-9 and TRBJ2-7, reads DTGVSQNPRHKITKRGQNVTFRCDPISEHNRLYWYRQTLGQGPEFLTYFQNEAQLEKSRLLSDRFSAERPKGSFSTLEIQRTEQGDSAMYLCSSSLSPRPQGSSYEQYFGPGTRLTVT.

Here the CDR3 reads CASGLPGTGDTQYF. CDR3 DNA sequence: TGTGCTAGTGGTTTGCCAGGCACGGGGGATACGCAGTATTTT. This chain uses TRBV12-5 with TRBJ2-3; D may be TRBD2 (5 bases). There are 14 residues in the CDR3. Deletions cut 2 bases from V and 6 bases from J, with 12 bases between. Germline V gives CDR1 LGHNT, CDR2 FRNRAP.

This clone was observed a few times. The chain employs TRBV6-6 and TRBJ2-7; 10 bases line up with TRBD2. The germline V gene has CDR1 MNHNY and CDR2 SVGAGI (reference sequence). This CDR3 spans 16 amino acids. V trimming: 0 bases; J trimming: 8 bases; junction bases outside the gene matches: 10. The CDR3 region is CASSYSAGGLGLQQYF. CDR3 bases: TGTGCCAGCAGTTACTCAGCGGGAGGGCTGGGGCTACAGCAGTACTTC.

In regard to this clone: This same CDR3 is encoded by further DNA sequences in the sample. The chain combines TRBV5-4 with TRBJ1-1, with 9 bases matching TRBD1. With 2 bases clipped from V and 3 bases from J, the junction kept 2 bases outside the gene matches. The CDR3 length is 14 residues. Germline CDR1 is SGHNT and CDR2 is YYREEE (reference sequence). The CDR3 bases are TGTGCCAGCAGCTTTGACAGGGGGTACACTGAAGCTTTCTTT. This codes for CASSFDRGYTEAFF.

The chain employs TRBV6-1 and TRBJ2-7, with D possibly TRBD1 on 5 matching bases. V lost 7 bases to trimming and J lost 7 bases, with 11 bases between them. The V gene's germline CDR1 is MNHNS and CDR2 SASEGT. There are 11 residues in the CDR3. The CDR3, as DNA: TGTGCCAGCAACAGGCTCGAGGAGCAGTACTTC. Translation: CASNRLEEQYF.

V is TRBV19 and J is TRBJ2-6; D call uncertain. Germline V lookup: CDR1 LNHDA, CDR2 SQIVND (reference sequence). There are 15 residues in the CDR3. The V end was cut by 4 bases, the J end by 0 bases, with 7 bases between. The CDR3 DNA reads TGTGCCAGTAGTACAGTTTCCTCTGGGGCCAACGTCCTGACTTTC. Its protein is CASSTVSSGANVLTF.

With regard to this clone: The junction does not match germline at one end; this may be a read error. Other DNA variants within this sample encode the same CDR3. The V gene is TRBV9, the J gene TRBJ2-1; D possibly corresponds to TRBD2 (6 bases). The CDR3 loop spans 15 amino acids. CDR1 SGDLS and CDR2 YYNGEE come from the germline V gene. The CDR3 nucleotides are TGTGCTAGCAGCGAGTGGGGGGACTCCTACAATGAGCAGTTCTTC. Amino acids: CASSEWGDSYNEQFF.

This clone appeared once. The chain recombines TRBV6-1 with TRBJ2-5, with D hard to call. The V end lost 11 bases, the J end lost 1 base, and 14 bases lay between the germline ends. The germline V gene encodes CDR1 MNHNS and CDR2 SASEGT. There are 13 residues in the CDR3. DNA for the CDR3: TGTGCCGCTTCCCGAAGCTCCCAAGAGACCCAGTACTTC. Translated: CAASRSSQETQYF.